The clone carrying this T cell receptor beta chain appeared once. Per the germline V gene, CDR1 is MDHEN and CDR2 is SYDVKM. V was clipped by 6 bases and J by 5 bases, with 11 bases between them. The CDR3 is 13 amino acids. This specimen belongs to a study of cytotoxic CD8 clonotypes in ibrutinib-treated CLL. TCRdb's table, derived via immunoSEQ multiplex PCR, lists solely in-frame clones and lacks some. The sample records over 100,000 clones, roughly 88% being singletons. This clonotype was obtained from a human donor with chronic lymphocytic leukemia. This specimen was PBMCs, taken after 24 months of ibrutinib treatment. The chain carries TRBV28 and TRBJ2-1; D gene ambiguous. The DNA for the CDR3 is TGTGCCAGCAGCCAACCTGGAGACAATGAGCAGTTCTTC. Translation: CASSQPGDNEQFF.